Only a few counts were recorded for the clone carrying this T cell receptor beta chain. Its cognate antigen is unknown. Germline CDR1 reads SNHLY; CDR2 reads FYNNEI. V lost 4 bases, J lost 1 base, and 8 bases lay in between. This CDR3 has 14 amino acids. Treatment: oral pan-JAK inhibitor, 5-10 mg twice daily. This entry comes from a study of CD8+ T cells in alopecia areata. Study-wide results and caveats: While patients received tofacitinib, many expanded lesional clones remained present in scalp and blood. Patients shared TCRs less clearly than mice did, possibly owing to HLA.

Sequencing templates came from extracted RNA that was reverse transcribed into cDNA. Repertoires were generated with immunoSEQ multiplex PCR, while TCRdb's copy carries only in-frame clones and drops some. The table shows roughly 100,000 clones, with 44% occurring only once. Sequencing was performed on CD8+ T cells sorted from blood, taken at week 24, from a patient treated with tofacitinib. The chain has TRBV2 and TRBJ2-1, with D unresolved. The sequence was obtained from a human donor with alopecia areata. Here the CDR3 reads CASSGIESYNEQFF. CDR3 coding DNA: TGTGCCAGCAGTGGGATAGAATCCTACAATGAGCAGTTCTTC.